The 27 T cell receptor beta chains given below trace back to one sample, sequenced in a study of T cells in Graves' hyperthyroidism and ophthalmopathy. RNA transcripts served as the template for amplifying TCR beta CDR3 regions. The HTBI primer set served for first-round RT-PCR of the TCR CDR3. Via MiXCR, TCRdb re-called the multiplex PCR reads, giving one row per CDR3 protein. Of approximately 490,000 distinct CDR3 sequences in the sample, roughly 23% were seen once. Sequencing used blood. These receptors originate from a woman in her 70s with Graves' ophthalmopathy.

The chain links TRBV10-1 to TRBJ2-3; D perhaps matches TRBD1 (5 bases). The germline CDR1 and CDR2 sequences are WNHNN and SYGVQD (reference sequence). This CDR3 contains 13 residues. Trimming shortened V by 11 bases and J by 0 bases, and 12 bases separated the two germline ends. The CDR3 spells CASQQDSTDTQYF. Written as DNA, the CDR3 is TGCGCCTCCCAACAGGACAGCACAGATACGCAGTATTTT.

This clonotype was found a few times. This chain joins TRBV6-5 and TRBJ1-3; D perhaps matches TRBD1 (5 bases). V shed 0 bases and J shed 1 base, with 7 bases lying between them. The CDR3 is 15 amino acids. Germline V gene data show CDR1 as MNHEY and CDR2 as SVGAGI. The CDR3 DNA follows: TGTGCCAGCAGTTACTCAGGGACTTCTGGAAACACCATATATTTT. Amino acids: CASSYSGTSGNTIYF.

This clonotype has a handful of counts. V and J are TRBV6-1 and TRBJ2-6; D call uncertain. The CDR3 runs 15 residues. Trimming stripped 5 bases from V and 2 bases from J, with 10 bases between. The V gene's germline CDR1 is MNHNS and CDR2 SASEGT. The CDR3 DNA is TGTGCCAGCAGTTATTTTAGAACTGGGGCCAACGTCCTGACTTTC. Its protein is CASSYFRTGANVLTF.

The table lists this clonotype with a few counts. V gene TRBV7-9 combines with J gene TRBJ1-1; D is possibly TRBD1 (5 bases). CDR3 size: 11 residues. Germline V gives CDR1 SEHNR, CDR2 FQNEAQ (reference sequence). The V gene lost 5 bases and the J gene lost 7 bases, with 8 bases spanning the gap. As DNA, the CDR3 is TGTGCCAGCAGCCTGACAGATGAAGCTTTCTTT. Residues: CASSLTDEAFF.

In its sample, this clonotype was seen a few times. The genes are TRBV19 and TRBJ2-6; a weak D match, TRBD2 (6 bases). This CDR3 spans 18 amino acids. V was trimmed by 5 bases and J by 0 bases, leaving 17 bases between them. CDR1 and CDR2 (germline): LNHDA, SQIVND (reference sequence). CDR3 sequence reads: CASSSLAGSGSGANVLTF. The CDR3 DNA sequence: TGTGCCAGTAGTTCCCTCGCGGGGTCTGGCTCTGGGGCCAACGTCCTGACTTTC.

This clonotype was seen a few times. The rearrangement joins TRBV6-1 to TRBJ2-7, with D perhaps assigned TRBD1 or TRBD2 (5 bases each). This CDR3 has 14 residues. Trimming stripped 6 bases from V and 4 bases from J, with 16 bases between. CDR1 and CDR2 (germline): MNHNS, SASEGT. In nucleotides, the CDR3 is TGTGCCAGCAGATACTCCGGGACCTCATACGAGCAGTACTTC. Amino acid sequence: CASRYSGTSYEQYF.

The chain couples TRBV20-1 to TRBJ2-7; D ambiguous. Germline CDR1 reads DFQATT; CDR2 reads SNEGSKA (reference sequence). V lost 0 bases and J 1 base, leaving 19 bases between the germline ends. This CDR3 has 17 residues. CDR3 region: CSARDLKDSGKSYEQYF. The CDR3 nucleotides are TGCAGTGCTAGAGATTTAAAGGATAGTGGGAAGTCCTACGAGCAGTACTTC.

There are a few counts of this clonotype. This chain links TRBV7-3 with TRBJ2-2, with no clear D. This CDR3 has 14 amino acids. V lost 5 bases to trimming and J lost 1 base, with 8 bases between them. CDR1 is SGHTA and CDR2 is FQGTGA in the germline V gene. The CDR3 DNA sequence: TGTGCCAGCAGCCAGGATCTGAACACCGGGGAGCTGTTTTTT. Amino acids: CASSQDLNTGELFF. Full variable domain (outside the CDR3, taken from reference TRBV7-3 and TRBJ2-2): GAGVSQTPSNKVTEKGKYVELRCDPISGHTALYWYRQSLGQGPEFLIYFQGTGAADDSGLPNDRFFAVRPEGSVSTLKIQRTERGDSAVYLCASSQDLNTGELFFGEGSRLTVL.

The gene calls are TRBV3-1 and TRBJ1-1; no reliable D call. The ends were cut back, 1 base at V and 8 bases at J, with 11 bases in the middle. This CDR3 region has 13 residues. Germline V CDR1 and CDR2: LGHDT, YNNKEL (reference sequence). CDR3 DNA: TGTGCCAGCAGCCAAGGATCAGGACGGGAAGCTTTCTTT. It translates to CASSQGSGREAFF.

This clonotype has more than one count but fewer than ten. V gene TRBV7-2 combines with J gene TRBJ1-2; 7 nucleotides line up with TRBD1. The CDR3 has 16 amino acids. Germline lookup yields CDR1 SGHTA and CDR2 FQGNSA. The V segment lost 5 bases and the J segment 0 bases; nucleotides outside the gene matches: 9. In nucleotides, the CDR3 is TGTGCCAGCAGCACCCGACAGGGAAACTCTAACTATGGCTACACCTTC. It specifies CASSTRQGNSNYGYTF. Complete variable domain (other parts from reference TRBV7-2 and TRBJ1-2): GAGVSQSPSNKVTEKGKDVELRCDPISGHTALYWYRQSLGQGLEFLIYFQGNSAPDKSGLPSDRFSAERTGGSVSTLTIQRTQQEDSAVYLCASSTRQGNSNYGYTFGSGTRLTVV.

This clonotype has a handful of counts. V usage is TRBV28 and J usage is TRBJ2-4; D tentatively reads TRBD1 or TRBD2 (6 bases each). Trimming stripped 8 bases from V and 6 bases from J, with 17 bases between. The CDR3 consists of 14 residues. Germline CDR1 reads MDHEN; CDR2 reads SYDVKM. The CDR3 sequence: CASEWGAGLNIQYF. The CDR3 nucleotides are TGTGCCAGCGAATGGGGGGCCGGGTTAAACATTCAGTACTTC. Based on the CDR3 plus reference TRBV28 and TRBJ2-4, the full variable domain is DVKVTQSSRYLVKRTGEKVFLECVQDMDHENMFWYRQDPGLGLRLIYFSYDVKMKEKGDIPEGYSVSREKKERFSLILESASTNQTSMYLCASEWGAGLNIQYFGAGTRLSVL.

The chain has TRBV7-8 and TRBJ1-4; TRBD1 aligns across 9 bases. Germline lookup yields CDR1 SGHVS and CDR2 FQNEAQ. The CDR3 runs 14 residues. Germline trimming cut 2 bases from V and 10 bases from J; bases unmatched to any gene: 5. CDR3 loop: CASSLIGDRVKLFF. The CDR3 DNA reads as TGTGCCAGCAGCTTAATCGGGGACAGGGTAAAACTGTTTTTT. The full variable domain, its missing parts supplied by reference TRBV7-8 and TRBJ1-4, is GAGVSQSPRYKVAKRGQDVALRCDPISGHVSLFWYQQALGQGPEFLTYFQNEAQLDKSGLPSDRFFAERPEGSVSTLKIQRTQQEDSAVYLCASSLIGDRVKLFFGSGTQLSVL.

This clonotype was observed a handful of times. The rearrangement links TRBV3-1 to TRBJ2-7; D not certain. Germline CDR1 LGHDT, CDR2 YNNKEL (reference sequence). With 1 base removed from V and 3 bases from J, the gap between germline ends came to 10 bases. The CDR3 spans 14 residues. CDR3 in DNA: TGTGCCAGCAGCCAAGTATCTGGGTACTACGAGCAGTACTTC. Translation: CASSQVSGYYEQYF.

This CDR3 is CASSLELALGEQFF. The DNA of the CDR3 is TGTGCCAGCAGCTTAGAGCTAGCATTAGGTGAGCAGTTCTTC. J is TRBJ2-1 and V is TRBV7-2; a weak D match, TRBD2 (5 bases). From germline, CDR1 is SGHTA and CDR2 FQGNSA. The V gene lost 1 base and the J gene lost 9 bases, with 13 bases spanning the gap. This CDR3 is built from 14 residues.

This clonotype has a handful of counts. V is TRBV2 and J is TRBJ2-5, with D uncertain. This CDR3 is built from 11 residues. The V end was cut by 4 bases, the J end by 5 bases, with 5 bases between. Germline V gene data show CDR1 as SNHLY and CDR2 as FYNNEI. CDR3: CASSGTETQYF. The CDR3 DNA is TGTGCCAGCAGTGGTACTGAGACCCAGTACTTC.

The chain couples TRBV6-2 or TRBV6-3 to TRBJ1-5, with D uncertain. Per the germline V gene, CDR1 is MNHEY and CDR2 is SVGEGT. The length of the CDR3 is 15 residues. The germline V and J ends were trimmed by 4 bases and 2 bases, with 12 bases remaining between them. For the CDR3, the DNA is TGTGCCAGCAGTTCGGCGAGGTCGGGCAATCAGCCCCAGCATTTT. This sequence encodes CASSSARSGNQPQHF.

The chain uses TRBV2 and TRBJ2-1; 10 nucleotides align to TRBD2. V shed 4 bases and J 9 bases; nucleotides not matched to a gene: 6. The CDR3 is 14 residues long. Germline assignment: CDR1 SNHLY and CDR2 FYNNEI. CDR3 sequence: CASSGLAGVGEQFF. The CDR3 DNA is TGTGCCAGCAGTGGGCTAGCGGGAGTTGGTGAGCAGTTCTTC. Complete variable domain (other parts from reference TRBV2 and TRBJ2-1): EPEVTQTPSHQVTQMGQEVILRCVPISNHLYFYWYRQILGQKVEFLVSFYNNEISEKSEIFDDQFSVERPDGSNFTLKIRSTKLEDSAMYFCASSGLAGVGEQFFGPGTRLTVL.

Here the CDR3 reads CASRPSGTANYGYTF. In DNA form, the CDR3 reads TGTGCCAGCAGGCCTTCCGGGACAGCTAACTATGGCTACACCTTC. The genes are TRBV7-3 and TRBJ1-2, with 7 bases lining up with TRBD1. Germline V gene lookup returns CDR1 SGHTA and CDR2 FQGTGA. Trimming at V came to 6 bases and at J to 0 bases, leaving 7 bases not matched to a gene. The CDR3 consists of 15 residues.

This clonotype was counted between two and nine times. The chain is built from TRBV3-1 and TRBJ2-2, with D maybe TRBD2 (5 bases). Between the trimmed V and J ends, which lost 1 base and 5 bases, there was a span of 8 bases. Germline CDR1 reads LGHDT; CDR2 reads YNNKEL (reference sequence). The CDR3 totals 14 residues. CDR3 sequence (DNA): TGTGCCAGCAGCCAAGGACGGACTACCGGGGAGCTGTTTTTT. It yields the protein CASSQGRTTGELFF.

This chain uses TRBV13 with TRBJ2-7; D unclear. The V gene lost 3 bases and the J gene lost 2 bases, with 23 bases spanning the gap. The CDR3 covers 18 residues. The V gene's germline CDR1 is PRHDT and CDR2 FYEKMQ (reference sequence). The CDR3 coding sequence is TGTGCCAGCAGCTTGTTTCCTGTCAACTTTAAGCCTACCTACGAGCAGTACTTC. It encodes CASSLFPVNFKPTYEQYF.

V usage is TRBV6-5 and J usage is TRBJ1-1, with TRBD1 as a possible D gene (6 bases). Trimming stripped 4 bases from V and 1 base from J, with 13 bases between. There are 15 residues in the CDR3. Germline V gene lookup returns CDR1 MNHEY and CDR2 SVGAGI. CDR3 in amino acids: CASSSSKQGNTEAFF. CDR3 DNA sequence: TGTGCCAGCAGTTCCTCGAAACAGGGGAACACTGAAGCTTTCTTT.

With respect to this clonotype: Likely a read error: the CDR3 ends without its conserved phenylalanine or tryptophan. The chain recombines TRBV3-1 with TRBJ2-1; D unclear. Between the trimmed V and J ends, which lost 0 bases and 0 bases, there was a span of 15 bases. The CDR3 totals 18 residues. Germline loops: CDR1 LGHDT, CDR2 YNNKEL (reference sequence). The CDR3 DNA reads TGTGCCAGCAGCCAAGACCGTGCGAGGCGCTACTCCTACAATGAGCAGTTCCTC. It translates to CASSQDRARRYSYNEQFL.

The chain recombines TRBV6-4 with TRBJ2-3; D unresolved. This CDR3 has 14 amino acids. Germline V gene lookup returns CDR1 MRHNA and CDR2 SNTAGT. V lost 4 bases, J lost 2 bases, and 10 bases lay in between. This CDR3 is CASSVGPHTDTQYF. In DNA, the CDR3 is TGTGCCAGCAGTGTGGGTCCCCACACAGATACGCAGTATTTT.

The table lists this clonotype with a few counts. The chain combines TRBV4-1 with TRBJ1-1, with a weak D call TRBD1 (6 bases). V lost 4 bases and J 1 base, leaving 10 bases between the germline ends. The CDR3 spans 14 residues. Germline assignment: CDR1 MGHRA and CDR2 YSYEKL. The CDR3 reads CASSRRGANTEAFF. CDR3 nucleotide sequence: TGCGCCAGCAGCCGACGGGGGGCGAACACTGAAGCTTTCTTT.

At least ten counts were recorded for this clonotype. The rearrangement joins TRBV5-1 to TRBJ2-3; tentative D call: TRBD2 (5 bases). This CDR3 region has 14 residues. Trimming took off 0 bases at V and 2 bases at J, with 7 bases between the two ends. Germline assignment: CDR1 SGHRS and CDR2 YFSETQ. The DNA of the CDR3 is TGCGCCAGCAGCTTGGCGGGATTCACAGATACGCAGTATTTT. Protein sequence: CASSLAGFTDTQYF. Combining the CDR3 with reference TRBV5-1 and TRBJ2-3 gives the whole variable domain KAGVTQTPRYLIKTRGQQVTLSCSPISGHRSVSWYQQTPGQGLQFLFEYFSETQRNKGNFPGRFSGRQFSNSRSEMNVSTLELGDSALYLCASSLAGFTDTQYFGPGTRLTVL.

This clonotype was found a few times. This rearrangement joins TRBV18 to TRBJ1-2, with 7 bases that match TRBD1. The CDR3 sequence is 13 residues long. Trimming at V came to 3 bases and at J to 6 bases, leaving 4 bases not matched to a gene. The germline gives CDR1 KGHSH, CDR2 LQKENI. This CDR3 is CASSPWQGDGYTF. The CDR3 nucleotides read TGTGCCAGCTCACCTTGGCAGGGGGATGGCTACACCTTC.

V and J are TRBV5-1 and TRBJ2-1, with a possible D match to TRBD2 (5 bases). Germline CDR1 is SGHRS and CDR2 is YFSETQ. V lost 4 bases, J lost 8 bases, and 16 bases lay in between. The CDR3 consists of 14 residues. CDR3 nucleotides: TGCGCCAGCAGCCTCCGGGGTCTCGGGGATGAGCAGTTCTTC. Translated, it gives CASSLRGLGDEQFF.